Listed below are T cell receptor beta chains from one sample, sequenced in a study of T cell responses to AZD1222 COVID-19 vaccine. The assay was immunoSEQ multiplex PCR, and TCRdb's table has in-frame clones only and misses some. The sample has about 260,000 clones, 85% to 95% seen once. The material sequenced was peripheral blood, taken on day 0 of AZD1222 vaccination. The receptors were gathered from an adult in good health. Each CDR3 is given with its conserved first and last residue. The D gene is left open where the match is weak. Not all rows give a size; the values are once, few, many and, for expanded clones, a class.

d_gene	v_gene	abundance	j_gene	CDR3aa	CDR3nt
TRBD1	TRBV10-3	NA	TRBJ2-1	CAISDRDRASNNEQFF	TGTGCCATCAGTGACAGGGACAGGGCCTCTAACAATGAGCAGTTCTTC
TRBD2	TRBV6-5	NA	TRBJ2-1	CARRGIAGGKGEQFF	TGTGCCAGGAGAGGGATAGCGGGGGGGAAGGGTGAGCAGTTCTTC
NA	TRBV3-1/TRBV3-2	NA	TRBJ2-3	CASSQQGPTDTQYF	TGTGCCAGCAGCCAACAGGGCCCCACAGATACGCAGTATTTT
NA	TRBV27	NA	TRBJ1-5	CASSFPGGPQHF	TGTGCCAGCAGTTTTCCCGGGGGGCCGCAGCATTTT
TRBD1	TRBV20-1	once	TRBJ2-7	CSAKTGDEQYF	TGCAGTGCCAAGACAGGGGACGAGCAGTACTTC
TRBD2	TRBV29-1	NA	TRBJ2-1	CSVGASGAATYNEQFF	TGCAGCGTTGGGGCTAGCGGGGCAGCCACCTACAATGAGCAGTTCTTC
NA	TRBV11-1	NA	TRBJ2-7	CASSLDRYTEQYF	TGTGCCAGCAGCTTAGATCGATACACCGAGCAGTACTTC
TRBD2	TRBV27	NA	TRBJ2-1	CARSPSGRVRSHEQFF	TGTGCCAGGTCTCCTAGCGGGAGGGTCCGCTCCCATGAGCAGTTCTTC
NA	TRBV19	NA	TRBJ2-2	CASSMMGQLTGELFF	TGTGCCAGTAGTATGATGGGACAACTTACCGGGGAGCTGTTTTTT
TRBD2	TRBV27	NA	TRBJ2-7	CASRPTELAGGYEQYF	TGTGCCAGCAGACCCACGGAGCTAGCGGGAGGGTACGAGCAGTACTTC
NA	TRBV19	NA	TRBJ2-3	CASSRGSLVGTSTDTQYF	TGTGCCAGTAGTAGAGGGTCGCTGGTTGGCACTAGCACAGATACGCAGTATTTT
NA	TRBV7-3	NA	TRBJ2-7	CASSRSGSYEQYF	TGTGCCAGCAGTCGATCCGGATCCTACGAGCAGTACTTC
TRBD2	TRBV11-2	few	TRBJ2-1	CASSYERGEQFF	TGTGCCAGCAGTTATGAGCGGGGTGAGCAGTTCTTC
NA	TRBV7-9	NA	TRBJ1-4	CASSPDGGPNEKLFF	TGTGCCAGCAGCCCGGACGGGGGGCCTAATGAAAAACTGTTTTTT
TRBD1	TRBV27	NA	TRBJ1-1	CASSTDRGKAFF	TGTGCCAGCAGCACGGACAGGGGGAAAGCTTTCTTT
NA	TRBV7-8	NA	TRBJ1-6	CASIATGNGYNSPLHF	TGTGCCAGCATTGCTACAGGGAACGGATATAATTCACCCCTCCACTTT
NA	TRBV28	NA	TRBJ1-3	CASRIGGLRSGNTIYF	TGTGCCAGCAGGATAGGGGGGCTTAGGTCTGGAAACACCATATATTTT
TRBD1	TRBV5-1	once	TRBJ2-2	CASSPGTGHTGELFF	TGCGCCAGCAGTCCCGGGACAGGGCATACCGGGGAGCTGTTTTTT
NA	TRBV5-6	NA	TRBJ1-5	CASSLGIGLQPQHF	TGTGCCAGCAGCTTGGGGATAGGGCTCCAGCCCCAGCATTTT
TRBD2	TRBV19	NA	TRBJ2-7	CASSDGGSLYEQYF	TGTGCCAGTAGTGACGGCGGGAGTTTGTACGAGCAGTACTTC